These T cell receptor beta chains were read from a single sample in a study of identical twins. Each CDR3 protein is one row after TCRdb ran MiXCR on the 5' RACE reads. Found here are 690,000 or so distinct CDR3 sequences, over 8.5% of them singletons; the top ten hold 0.98%. These same data were also listed under a study on yellow fever vaccine responses in identical twins.

Sequencing used PBMCs. The receptors originated from a woman aged 18-29 years in good health. Each CDR3 is given with its conserved first and last residue. A D gene is named only where the DNA matches it firmly. Where a row states a size, it is once, few, many or the class of an expanded clone; other rows omit it.

>.|TRBD1|TRBV6-2/TRBV6-3|TRBJ2-7
CASRPPGQTLEQYF
TGTGCCAGCAGACCTCCGGGACAGACCCTGGAGCAGTACTTC
>few|TRBD2|TRBV7-9|TRBJ2-7
CASSLNVREGFEQYF
TGTGCCAGCAGCTTAAATGTGCGGGAGGGTTTCGAGCAGTACTTC
>many|TRBD1|TRBV25-1|TRBJ2-7
CASSYRDRYYEQYF
TGTGCCAGCAGTTACCGGGACAGGTACTACGAGCAGTACTTC
>many|.|TRBV7-2|TRBJ2-7
CASSLFPGDQTTYEQYF
TGTGCCAGCAGCTTATTTCCGGGGGACCAAACAACCTACGAGCAGTACTTC
>few|TRBD2|TRBV5-6|TRBJ2-5
CASSYRSGRETQYF
TGTGCCAGCAGCTACCGGAGCGGGAGAGAGACCCAGTACTTC
>.|.|TRBV20-1|TRBJ2-2
CSARDRYTGELFF
TGCAGTGCTAGAGATCGTTACACCGGGGAGCTGTTTTTT
>.|.|TRBV14|TRBJ2-7
CASSQENPYEQYF
TGTGCCAGCAGCCAAGAGAACCCCTACGAGCAGTACTTC
>many|.|TRBV20-1|TRBJ2-1
CSARDLGTPKQRQFF
TGCAGTGCTAGAGATTTGGGGACTCCCAAACAGAGGCAGTTCTTC
>few|.|TRBV10-3|TRBJ2-7
CAISGGGGSVGSYEQYF
TGTGCCATCAGTGGAGGGGGCGGGAGTGTCGGCTCCTACGAGCAGTACTTC
>many|.|TRBV5-1|TRBJ2-3
CASSFGTRGDTQYF
TGCGCCAGCAGCTTCGGCACCCGGGGAGATACGCAGTATTTT
>few|.|TRBV6-2/TRBV6-3|TRBJ2-5
CASRNIATGRAQYF
TGTGCCAGCAGAAACATCGCGACAGGGAGGGCCCAGTACTTC
>.|TRBD1|TRBV7-8|TRBJ2-4
CASSLGQGKYF
TGTGCCAGCAGCTTAGGACAGGGGAAGTACTTC
>few|.|TRBV6-2/TRBV6-3|TRBJ2-7
CASSSAGQLYYEQYF
TGTGCCAGCAGTTCCGCGGGACAGCTCTACTACGAGCAGTACTTC
>.|.|TRBV20-1|TRBJ2-7
CSASPTAGPNYEQYF
TGCAGTGCTTCGCCAACAGCCGGGCCCAACTACGAGCAGTACTTC
>many|.|TRBV6-5|TRBJ1-1
CASSYSANTEAFF
TGTGCCAGCAGTTACTCGGCGAACACTGAAGCTTTCTTT
>many|.|TRBV20-1|TRBJ2-1
CSAMWQGHNEQFF
TGCAGTGCTATGTGGCAGGGTCACAATGAGCAGTTCTTC
>.|TRBD1|TRBV7-2|TRBJ2-7
CASSTGGSPYEQYF
TGTGCCAGCAGCACAGGGGGTTCCCCCTACGAGCAGTACTTC
>few|TRBD1|TRBV12-5|TRBJ2-1
CASGLSGGNEQFF
TGTGCTAGTGGTTTGTCAGGGGGAAATGAGCAGTTCTTC
>.|.|TRBV7-3|TRBJ1-1
CASSPYGVRDYTEAFF
TGTGCCAGCAGCCCTTACGGCGTCAGGGATTACACTGAAGCTTTCTTT
>.|.|TRBV12-3/TRBV12-4|TRBJ2-1
CASRTEITSYNEQFF
TGTGCCAGCAGGACCGAAATTACCTCCTACAATGAGCAGTTCTTC
>many|.|TRBV3-1|TRBJ2-3
CASSRKQAYTDTQYF
TGTGCCAGCAGCCGTAAACAGGCCTACACAGATACGCAGTATTTT
>.|TRBD1|TRBV7-3|TRBJ1-4
CASSPGQGTTNEKLFF
TGTGCCAGCAGCCCGGGACAGGGGACAACTAATGAAAAACTGTTTTTT
>.|TRBD2|TRBV20-1|TRBJ2-7
CSTVGASGGLGEQYF
TGCAGTACTGTAGGGGCTAGCGGGGGGTTGGGCGAGCAGTACTTC
>.|.|TRBV19|TRBJ2-1
CASSIGSMPSYNEQFF
TGTGCCAGTAGTATTGGGTCCATGCCCTCCTACAATGAGCAGTTCTTC
>.|.|TRBV24-1|TRBJ2-7
CATSDVDGYEQYF
TGTGCCACCAGTGACGTCGACGGATACGAGCAGTACTTC
>few|TRBD1|TRBV28|TRBJ2-5
CASSPPGTARETQYF
TGTGCCAGCAGTCCGCCCGGGACAGCACGAGAGACCCAGTACTTC
>few|.|TRBV5-1|TRBJ1-3
CASSHGQSSGNTIYF
TGCGCCAGCAGCCACGGACAGTCCTCTGGAAACACCATATATTTT
>few|.|TRBV6-2/TRBV6-3|TRBJ2-1
CASSSPQTEQFF
TGTGCCAGCAGTTCCCCCCAAACTGAGCAGTTCTTC
>few|.|TRBV6-1|TRBJ2-7
CATRFSSTYEQYF
TGTGCCACACGATTTTCAAGTACCTACGAGCAGTACTTC
>many|.|TRBV5-1|TRBJ2-7
CASSQTWGPNYEQYF
TGCGCCAGCAGCCAGACGTGGGGACCCAACTACGAGCAGTACTTC
>few|TRBD2|TRBV19|TRBJ2-1
CASSIEGAGGTYNEQFF
TGTGCCAGTAGTATAGAGGGAGCGGGAGGTACCTACAATGAGCAGTTCTTC
>.|TRBD1|TRBV11-2|TRBJ2-7
CASSSPRDRAGEQYF
TGTGCCAGCAGCTCCCCCCGGGACAGGGCGGGCGAGCAGTACTTC
>.|.|TRBV18|TRBJ2-1
CASSPLNDNEQFF
TGTGCCAGCTCACCCTTGAATGACAATGAGCAGTTCTTC
>.|.|TRBV5-6|TRBJ2-1
CASALVGGGNEQFF
TGTGCCAGCGCCCTGGTGGGGGGCGGCAATGAGCAGTTCTTC
>few|TRBD2|TRBV6-5|TRBJ2-2
CASSYSLAGVTGELFF
TGTGCCAGCAGTTACTCCCTAGCGGGAGTTACCGGGGAGCTGTTTTTT
>many|.|TRBV27|TRBJ1-1
CASSPESMNTEAFF
TGTGCCAGCAGTCCTGAGAGCATGAACACTGAAGCTTTCTTT
>many|TRBD2|TRBV5-1|TRBJ2-2
CASSLTSGRRDGELFF
TGCGCCAGCAGCTTAACTAGCGGGAGAAGGGACGGGGAGCTGTTTTTT
>few|.|TRBV18|TRBJ2-3
CASSPVGDTQYF
TGTGCCAGCTCACCAGTAGGAGATACGCAGTATTTT
>.|.|TRBV14|TRBJ1-5
CASSQGIHQPQHF
TGTGCCAGCAGCCAAGGGATCCATCAGCCCCAGCATTTT
>many|.|TRBV15|TRBJ1-2
CATSRELISGYTF
TGTGCCACCAGCAGAGAGTTGATATCTGGCTACACCTTC
>.|.|TRBV7-2|TRBJ2-7
CASSLLRSDEQYF
TGTGCCAGCAGCTTACTGCGGAGCGACGAGCAGTACTTC
>many|.|TRBV7-9|TRBJ2-7
CASSSFSYEQYF
TGTGCCAGCAGCTCCTTCTCATACGAGCAGTACTTC
>.|.|TRBV25-1|TRBJ1-2
CASSEVSGRDYGYTF
TGTGCCAGCAGTGAAGTCTCAGGCCGGGACTATGGCTACACCTTC
>.|TRBD2|TRBV9|TRBJ2-7
CASSAVAGKVFEQYF
TGTGCCAGCAGCGCCGTAGCGGGAAAAGTCTTCGAGCAGTACTTC